One sample yielded the 9 T cell receptor beta chains listed below, sequenced in a study of read filtering for tumor transcriptome and immune sequencing. This library used roughly 370 ng RNA and molecular barcoded adaptors spanning alpha/delta and beta/gamma chains. Each CDR3 protein is one row after TCRdb ran MiXCR on the reads. The sample lists 50,000 or so distinct CDR3 sequences, 15% to 20% occurring once. Sequenced input: a population of CD138-negative cells sorted from bone marrow. These receptors were collected from a donor over 35 with multiple myeloma.

This clonotype has at least ten counts. This rearrangement joins TRBV27 to TRBJ1-2; 11 bases map to TRBD1. This CDR3 region has 15 residues. V dropped 3 bases and J dropped 2; count of bases not matched to a gene: 2. Germline-derived CDR1 and CDR2 are MNHEY and SMNVEV (reference sequence). DNA of the CDR3: TGTGCCAGCAGTTTCAGGACAGGGGGCAACTATGGCTACACCTTC. Residues: CASSFRTGGNYGYTF.

This clonotype was seen at least ten times. V usage is TRBV30 and J usage is TRBJ1-6, with D unclear. The length of the CDR3 is 14 residues. Trimming pared 3 bases from V and 5 bases from J, leaving 11 bases between. The germline V gene encodes CDR1 GTSNPN and CDR2 SVGIG (reference sequence). The DNA for the CDR3 is TGTGCCTGGAGGAATGGGTGGGATAATTCACCCCTCCACTTT. Amino acids: CAWRNGWDNSPLHF.

This clonotype was found many times. The chain carries TRBV6-5 and TRBJ2-7; D not certain. Germline CDR1 and CDR2: MNHEY and SVGAGI. Trimming shortened V by 4 bases and J by 6 bases, and 7 bases separated the two germline ends. The CDR3 extends over 11 amino acids. DNA for the CDR3: TGTGCCAGCAGTTCCCTAGGCGAGCAGTACTTC. It encodes CASSSLGEQYF.

This clonotype has at least ten counts. The rearrangement joins TRBV6-1 to TRBJ2-1; D unclear. CDR1 MNHNS and CDR2 SASEGT come from the germline V gene. Trimming pared 1 base from V and 7 bases from J, leaving 8 bases between. The CDR3 consists of 13 residues. CDR3 amino acids: CASSEDSWNEQFF. CDR3 in DNA: TGTGCCAGCAGTGAAGACTCTTGGAATGAGCAGTTCTTC.

In this sample, this clonotype turned up once. Just one base apart from a much larger clone, this may be a read error. The rearrangement links TRBV7-2 to TRBJ2-1; D is undetermined. Germline V gene sequence: CDR1 SGHTA, CDR2 FQGNSA. This CDR3 contains 14 residues. The DNA of the CDR3 is TGTGCCAGCAGCATAGACGTCGGACCTATTGCCACAAATTTC. This encodes CASSIDVGPIATNF.

As to this clonotype: Germline is not matched at one junction end, which may reflect a read error. The V call is TRBV7-2, the J call TRBJ2-2; 9 nucleotides agree with TRBD1. This CDR3 region has 15 residues. The V gene's germline CDR1 is SGHTA and CDR2 FQGNSA. CDR3 region: CVSSGTGTITGELFF. The DNA for the CDR3 is TGTGTCAGCAGCGGGACAGGGACGATCACCGGGGAGCTGTTTTTT.

This clonotype was seen only a few times. The chain combines TRBV20-1 with TRBJ2-3, with D possibly TRBD2 on 6 matching bases. Germline assignment: CDR1 DFQATT and CDR2 SNEGSKA (reference sequence). Deletions cut 0 bases from V and 9 bases from J, with 22 bases between. The CDR3 spans 16 residues. The CDR3 reads CSARDGSGSLGPTQYF. CDR3 sequence (DNA): TGCAGTGCTAGAGATGGGAGCGGGTCACTAGGCCCCACGCAGTATTTT.

Many counts were recorded for this clonotype. V gene TRBV7-9 combines with J gene TRBJ1-4; D remains ambiguous. Trimming stripped 3 bases from V and 4 bases from J, with 3 bases between. CDR1 and CDR2 from the germline V gene are SEHNR and FQNEAQ (reference sequence). The CDR3 length is 12 residues. CDR3 region: CASSLFNEKLFF. CDR3 DNA: TGTGCCAGCAGCTTGTTTAATGAAAAACTGTTTTTT.

The chain combines TRBV7-2 with TRBJ2-5; D is perhaps TRBD2 (5 bases). CDR1 is SGHTA and CDR2 is FQGNSA in the germline V gene. V was cut by 2 bases and J by 5 bases, with 12 bases left in between. There are 14 residues in the CDR3. The CDR3 here is CASSLYGSGETQYF. CDR3 bases: TGTGCCAGCAGCTTATACGGGTCGGGGGAGACCCAGTACTTC. The complete variable domain, with remaining parts taken from reference TRBV7-2 and TRBJ2-5, reads GAGVSQSPSNKVTEKGKDVELRCDPISGHTALYWYRQSLGQGLEFLIYFQGNSAPDKSGLPSDRFSAERTGGSVSTLTIQRTQQEDSAVYLCASSLYGSGETQYFGPGTRLLVL.